This T cell receptor beta chain originates from a study of blood T cell repertoires in COVID-19. Study in general: T cells, B-cell-depleted T cells, or PBMCs supplied cDNA or gDNA.

Followed longitudinally, the Seattle patients had been enrolled during active infection. CDR1 is MNHEY, CDR2 SMNVEV, per germline (reference sequence). V was shortened by 8 bases and J by 7 bases, with 15 bases between the two germline ends. The CDR3 is 12 residues long. In the original processing: By means of reference gene primer amplification, nucleated cell counts were estimated. Sequencing was performed with immunoSEQ multiplex PCR; in TCRdb, only in-frame clones are kept and a portion is missing. That table is the source of V, J and clone size, and D and trimming were worked out from the DNA. Of 350,000 to 400,000 clones in the sample, 65% to 90% are singletons; the top ten hold just over 7%.

The sequence was obtained from a woman in her sixties with COVID-19, enrolled during active disease. The chain employs TRBV27 and TRBJ2-7, with D unresolved. Sequencing used peripheral blood. The CDR3: CASGRGRWEQYF. CDR3 coding DNA: TGTGCCAGCGGCCGAGGCAGATGGGAGCAGTACTTC.